What follows are 16 T cell receptor beta chains derived from one specimen sequenced in a study of CD8 T cells in Susac syndrome. Random hexamers were used to reverse transcribe 0.5 to 1 ug of RNA. TCRdb fed the immunoSEQ multiplex PCR reads into MiXCR, producing one record per CDR3 protein. The sample carries hundreds of thousands of distinct CDR3 sequences, roughly 93% recorded once. The specimen sequenced was CD4+ T cells from PBMCs. These receptors were taken from a human donor with multiple sclerosis.

The count of this clonotype is one. V is TRBV30 and J is TRBJ1-5, with 8 bases identical to TRBD1. The CDR3 spans 15 residues. V lost 3 bases, J lost 0 bases, and 4 bases stayed unmatched. Germline lookup yields CDR1 GTSNPN and CDR2 SVGIG (reference sequence). CDR3 protein: CAWRQGGNSNQPQHF. The CDR3 region has the DNA TGTGCCTGGAGACAGGGGGGAAATAGCAATCAGCCCCAGCATTTT.

This sequence joins TRBV11-2 and TRBJ1-1; the match to TRBD1 covers 10 bases. This CDR3 has 14 residues. Per the germline V gene, CDR1 is SGHAT and CDR2 is FQNNGV. V shed 5 bases, J shed 11 bases, and the junction held 11 bases outside the gene matches. CDR3 protein: CASSLRQGARSAFF. In nucleotides, the CDR3 is TGTGCCAGCAGCCTCAGACAGGGGGCCAGAAGCGCTTTCTTT.

The V and J genes are TRBV6-1 and TRBJ2-7; D is possibly TRBD1 or TRBD2 (5 bases each). Per the germline V gene, CDR1 is MNHNS and CDR2 is SASEGT. Trimming cost V 2 bases and J 6 bases, with 11 bases left between them. The CDR3 has 13 amino acids. The CDR3 reads CASSEQRGTEQYV. The CDR3 bases are TGTGCCAGCAGTGAACAGAGAGGGACCGAGCAGTACGTC.

The chain recombines TRBV30 with TRBJ2-2; D possibly uses TRBD1 or TRBD2 (6 bases each). CDR3 length: 15 residues. Per germline, CDR1 GTSNPN and CDR2 SVGIG (reference sequence). Trimming cost V 4 bases and J 0 bases, with 12 bases left between them. CDR3 loop: CAWNSGGANTGELFF. DNA for the CDR3: TGTGCCTGGAACTCCGGGGGCGCGAACACCGGGGAGCTGTTTTTT.

The V call is TRBV28, the J call TRBJ1-1; possible D gene TRBD1, 5 bases. Trimming pared 3 bases from V and 3 bases from J, leaving 20 bases between. Germline V CDR1 and CDR2: MDHEN, SYDVKM. The CDR3 length is 17 residues. The CDR3 nucleotides read TGTGCCAGCAGTTTGGGCAGGGTTAGGGCTCTGGACACTGAAGCTTTCTTT. It translates to CASSLGRVRALDTEAFF.

This chain uses TRBV20-1 with TRBJ2-1, with D hard to call. Trimming pared 5 bases from V and 0 bases from J, leaving 20 bases between. The CDR3 runs to 17 residues. Per germline, CDR1 DFQATT and CDR2 SNEGSKA (reference sequence). The CDR3 bases are TGCAGTGCTCAACTCCCCAGGACCCCTTTCTCCTACAATGAGCAGTTCTTC. It yields the protein CSAQLPRTPFSYNEQFF.

This clonotype was counted a single time. The chain combines TRBV7-2 with TRBJ2-5, with D perhaps TRBD2 (5 bases). Deletions cut 2 bases from V and 4 bases from J, with 8 bases between. Germline values: CDR1 SGHTA, CDR2 FQGNSA. The CDR3 loop spans 13 amino acids. CDR3 sequence reads: CASSLLAIETQYF. CDR3 sequence (DNA): TGTGCCAGCAGCTTACTAGCAATAGAGACCCAGTACTTC.

The chain carries TRBV20-1 and TRBJ2-5, with D possibly matching TRBD2 (6 bases). The CDR3 is 12 amino acids. Germline V gives CDR1 DFQATT, CDR2 SNEGSKA (reference sequence). Trimming took off 5 bases at V and 1 base at J, with 8 bases between the two ends. The CDR3 DNA follows: TGCAGTGCTTTCGGGGGCCAAGAGACCCAGTACTTC. Its translation is CSAFGGQETQYF.

V usage is TRBV7-7 and J usage is TRBJ2-7; the match to TRBD2 covers 15 bases. Germline V CDR1 and CDR2: SSHAT, FNYEAQ (reference sequence). The CDR3 covers 18 residues. DNA of the CDR3: TGTGCTAGCAGCCATCCACGGGGGACTAGCGGGAGGTTAGGTGAGCAGTACGTC. It yields the protein CASSHPRGTSGRLGEQYV.

This clonotype turned up a few times. This chain joins TRBV18 and TRBJ2-1; D is uncertain. Between the trimmed V and J ends, which lost 1 base and 6 bases, there was a span of 4 bases. Germline lookup yields CDR1 KGHSH and CDR2 LQKENI. This CDR3 comprises 12 residues. The CDR3 region has the DNA TGTGCCAGCTCACCACAGGGCAATGAGCAGTTCTTC. Its protein is CASSPQGNEQFF.

The gene calls are TRBV29-1 and TRBJ2-1, with unresolved D. The CDR3 is 11 amino acids. V was clipped by 8 bases and J by 6 bases, with 11 bases between them. The germline V gene encodes CDR1 SQVTM and CDR2 ANQGSEA. CDR3 amino acids: CSQKTGNEQFF. The CDR3 region has the DNA TGCAGCCAAAAGACGGGCAATGAGCAGTTCTTC.

The V call is TRBV15, the J call TRBJ2-5; D not certain. CDR3 size: 14 residues. Trimming pared 0 bases from V and 7 bases from J, leaving 12 bases between. The V gene's germline CDR1 is LNHNV and CDR2 YYDKDF (reference sequence). CDR3 amino acids: CATSRELGPGTQYF. DNA of the CDR3: TGTGCCACCAGCAGAGAACTTGGTCCGGGGACCCAGTACTTC.

The chain recombines TRBV10-3 with TRBJ1-5; TRBD1 might be the D (5 bases). The CDR3 covers 13 residues. Looked up from germline, CDR1 is ENHRY and CDR2 is SYGVKD. V was pared by 5 bases and J by 7 bases, with 12 bases between. CDR3 coding DNA: TGTGCCATCAGTTGGGGGAACGAACAGCCCCAGCATTTT. Protein sequence: CAISWGNEQPQHF.

The CDR3 reads CSARSPGGGNQPQHF. CDR3 bases: TGCAGTGCTAGGTCCCCTGGGGGCGGCAATCAGCCCCAGCATTTT. This chain joins TRBV20-1 and TRBJ1-5, with D maybe TRBD1 (6 bases). Trimming removed 3 bases from V and 2 bases from J, with 14 bases in between. Germline V gene lookup returns CDR1 DFQATT and CDR2 SNEGSKA (reference sequence). This CDR3 has 15 residues.

The genes are TRBV29-1 and TRBJ2-7; 12 bases agree with TRBD1. V trimming: 3 bases; J trimming: 6 bases; junction bases outside the gene matches: 6. Germline lookup yields CDR1 SQVTM and CDR2 ANQGSEA. This CDR3 comprises 14 residues. The CDR3 DNA is TGCAGCGTTGACGGCGGGACAGGGGGCCCCGAGCAGTACTTC. The encoded protein is CSVDGGTGGPEQYF.

The rearrangement joins TRBV5-4 to TRBJ2-1; 7 nucleotides line up with TRBD1. V trimming: 3 bases; J trimming: 4 bases; junction bases outside the gene matches: 7. The CDR3 is made up of 15 amino acids. Looked up from germline, CDR1 is SGHNT and CDR2 is YYREEE (reference sequence). CDR3 in DNA: TGTGCCAGCAGCTCCCCGGGGACAGCATACAATGAGCAGTTCTTC. As protein: CASSSPGTAYNEQFF.